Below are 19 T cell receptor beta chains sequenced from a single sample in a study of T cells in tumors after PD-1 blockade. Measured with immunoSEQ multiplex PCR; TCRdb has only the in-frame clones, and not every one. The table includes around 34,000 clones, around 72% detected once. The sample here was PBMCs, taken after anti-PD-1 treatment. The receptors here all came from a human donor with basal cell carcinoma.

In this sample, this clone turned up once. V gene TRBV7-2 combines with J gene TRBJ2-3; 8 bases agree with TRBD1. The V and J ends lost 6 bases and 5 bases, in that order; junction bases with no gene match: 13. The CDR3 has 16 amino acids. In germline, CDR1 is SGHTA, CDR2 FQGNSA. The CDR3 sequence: CASRPSLGQGQDTQYF. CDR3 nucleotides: TGTGCCAGCAGACCCTCCCTAGGACAGGGCCAAGATACGCAGTATTTT.

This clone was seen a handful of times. CDR3 bases: TGTGCCAGTAGTATTGGAGGCAGCGCGTGGGCACCCCTCCACTTT. Its translation: CASSIGGSAWAPLHF. The genes are TRBV19 and TRBJ1-6; D gene ambiguous. The germline V and J ends were trimmed by 3 bases and 11 bases, with 17 bases remaining between them. This CDR3 contains 15 residues. Germline V gives CDR1 LNHDA, CDR2 SQIVND (reference sequence).

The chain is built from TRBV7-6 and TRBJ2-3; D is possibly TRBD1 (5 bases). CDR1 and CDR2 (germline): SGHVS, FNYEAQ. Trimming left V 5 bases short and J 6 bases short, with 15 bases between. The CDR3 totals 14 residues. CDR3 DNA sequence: TGTGCCAGCAGCCCTCAGGGCCCGGCCGATACGCAGTATTTT. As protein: CASSPQGPADTQYF.

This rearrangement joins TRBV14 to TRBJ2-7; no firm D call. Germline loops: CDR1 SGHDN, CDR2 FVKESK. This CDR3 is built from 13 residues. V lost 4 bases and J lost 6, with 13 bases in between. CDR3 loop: CASSPARNGEQYF. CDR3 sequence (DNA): TGTGCCAGCAGCCCCGCCAGGAACGGCGAGCAGTACTTC.

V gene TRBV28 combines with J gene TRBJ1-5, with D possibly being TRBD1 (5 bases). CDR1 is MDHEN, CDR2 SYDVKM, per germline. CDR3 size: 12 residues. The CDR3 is CSSCRVGQPQHF. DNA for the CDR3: TGTTCCTCCTGCAGGGTTGGTCAGCCCCAGCATTTT.

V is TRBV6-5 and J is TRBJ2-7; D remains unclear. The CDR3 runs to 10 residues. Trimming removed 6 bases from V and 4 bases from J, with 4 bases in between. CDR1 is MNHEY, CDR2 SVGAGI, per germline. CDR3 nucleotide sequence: TGTGCCAGCAGGGGGTACGAGCAGTACTTC. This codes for CASRGYEQYF.

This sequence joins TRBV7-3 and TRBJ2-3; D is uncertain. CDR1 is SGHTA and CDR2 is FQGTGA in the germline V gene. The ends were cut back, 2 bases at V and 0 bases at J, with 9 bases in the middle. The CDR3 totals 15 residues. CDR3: CASSLSPGSTDTQYF. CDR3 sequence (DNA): TGTGCCAGCAGCTTATCGCCCGGGAGCACAGATACGCAGTATTTT.

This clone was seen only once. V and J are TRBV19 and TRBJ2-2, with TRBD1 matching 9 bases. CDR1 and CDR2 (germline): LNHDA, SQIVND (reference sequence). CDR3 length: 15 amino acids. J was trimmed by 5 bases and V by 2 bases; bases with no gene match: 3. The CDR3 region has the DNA TGTGCCAGTAGTATACGGGACAGGGAGACCGGGGAGCTGTTTTTT. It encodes CASSIRDRETGELFF.

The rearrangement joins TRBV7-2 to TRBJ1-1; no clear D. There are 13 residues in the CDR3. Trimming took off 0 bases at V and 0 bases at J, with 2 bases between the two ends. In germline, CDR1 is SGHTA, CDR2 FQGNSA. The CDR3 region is CASSLALNTEAFF. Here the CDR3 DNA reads TGTGCCAGCAGCTTAGCGTTGAACACTGAAGCTTTCTTT.

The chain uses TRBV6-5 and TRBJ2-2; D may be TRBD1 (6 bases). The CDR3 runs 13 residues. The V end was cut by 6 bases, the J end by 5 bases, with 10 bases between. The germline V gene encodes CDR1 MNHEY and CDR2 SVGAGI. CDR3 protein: CASRTGGTGELFF. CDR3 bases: TGTGCCAGCAGGACAGGTGGGACCGGGGAGCTGTTTTTT.

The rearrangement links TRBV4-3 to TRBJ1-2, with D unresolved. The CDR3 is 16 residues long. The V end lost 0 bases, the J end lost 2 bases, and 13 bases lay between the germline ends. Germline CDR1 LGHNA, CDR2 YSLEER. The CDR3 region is CASSQDLGNANYGYTF. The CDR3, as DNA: TGCGCCAGCAGCCAAGATTTGGGAAACGCCAACTATGGCTACACCTTC.

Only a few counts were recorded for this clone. The CDR3 nucleotides read TGTGCCAGCAGCACCAGCAAGGGCAGGGTTCTTACAACTAATGAAAAACTGTTTTTT. The encoded protein is CASSTSKGRVLTTNEKLFF. The chain links TRBV21-1 to TRBJ1-4; the table's TRBD1 call for D was not verified on the DNA. TRBV21-1 is a listed pseudogene. The CDR3 loop spans 19 amino acids.

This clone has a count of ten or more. In DNA, the CDR3 is TGTGCCAGTAGTGCGACAGCGACTGGAAACACCATATATTTT. Amino acid sequence: CASSATATGNTIYF. The V and J genes are TRBV19 and TRBJ1-3, with D possibly TRBD1 on 5 matching bases. CDR3 length equals 14 residues. CDR1 and CDR2 (germline): LNHDA, SQIVND (reference sequence). V lost 5 bases and J 2 bases, leaving 10 bases between the germline ends.

CDR3 bases: TGTGCCAGCACCACCCAACGGTCACCCCTCCACTTT. This translates into CASTTQRSPLHF. The chain joins TRBV12-3 or TRBV12-4 to TRBJ1-6, with D unresolved. CDR3 length: 12 residues. V lost 7 bases, J lost 10 bases, and 11 bases lay in between.

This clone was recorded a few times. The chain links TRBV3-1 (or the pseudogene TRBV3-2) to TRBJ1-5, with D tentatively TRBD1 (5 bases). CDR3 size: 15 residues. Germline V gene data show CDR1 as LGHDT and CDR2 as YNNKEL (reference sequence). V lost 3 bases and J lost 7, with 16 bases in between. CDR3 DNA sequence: TGTGCCAGCAGCCACCGAAGAGGGGCCAAGCAGCCCCAGCATTTT. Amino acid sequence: CASSHRRGAKQPQHF.

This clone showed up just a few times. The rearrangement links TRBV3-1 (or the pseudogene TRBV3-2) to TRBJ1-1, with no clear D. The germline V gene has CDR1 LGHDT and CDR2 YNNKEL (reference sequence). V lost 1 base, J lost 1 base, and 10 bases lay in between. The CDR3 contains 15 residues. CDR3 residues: CASSQVTRPNTEAFF. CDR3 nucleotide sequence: TGTGCCAGCAGCCAAGTAACCCGACCGAACACTGAAGCTTTCTTT.

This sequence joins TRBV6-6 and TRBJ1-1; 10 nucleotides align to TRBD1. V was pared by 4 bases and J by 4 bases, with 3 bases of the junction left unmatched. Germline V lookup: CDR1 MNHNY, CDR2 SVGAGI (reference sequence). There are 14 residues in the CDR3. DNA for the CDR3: TGTGCCAGCAGTTCTCGGACAGGGGGCACTGAAGCTTTCTTT. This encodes CASSSRTGGTEAFF.

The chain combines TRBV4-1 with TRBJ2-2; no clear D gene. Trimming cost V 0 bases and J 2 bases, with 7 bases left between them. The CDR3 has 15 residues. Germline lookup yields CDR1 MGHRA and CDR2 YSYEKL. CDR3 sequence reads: CASSQDGPNTGELFF. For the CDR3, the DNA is TGCGCCAGCAGCCAAGATGGGCCAAACACCGGGGAGCTGTTTTTT.

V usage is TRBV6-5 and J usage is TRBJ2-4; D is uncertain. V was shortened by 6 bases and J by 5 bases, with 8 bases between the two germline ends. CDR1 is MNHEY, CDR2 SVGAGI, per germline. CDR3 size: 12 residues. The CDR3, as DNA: TGTGCCAGCAGACACACCGAAAACATTCAGTACTTC. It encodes CASRHTENIQYF.